This T cell receptor (beta chain) stems from a study of cytomegalovirus exposure and HLA in healthy donors. 60 Vbeta and 13 Jbeta primers were used in PCR. Sequencing was performed with immunoSEQ multiplex PCR; in TCRdb, only in-frame clones are kept and a portion is missing. The sample carries about 130,000 clones, under 20% recorded once. Findings of the study overall: Most of the TCR beta V segments (in an earlier analysis) were productive either about 90% or about 30% of the time. TCR beta chain V- and J-gene trimming was linked, in a later analysis, to a missense variant in DCLRE1C.

Only a few counts were recorded for this clone. Its antigen is unknown. Germline loops: CDR1 SGHRS, CDR2 YFSETQ. V lost 4 bases, J lost 5 bases, and 15 bases lay in between. The CDR3 is made up of 14 amino acids. The genes are TRBV5-1 and TRBJ1-2; maybe TRBD1 (6 bases). The sequenced material came from PBMCs. The receptor comes from a female donor in good health and CMV-seropositive. The CDR3 here is CASSIGQPLYGYTF. In DNA form, the CDR3 reads TGCGCCAGCAGCATCGGACAGCCCCTTTATGGCTACACCTTC. The full variable domain, rest sourced from reference TRBV5-1 and TRBJ1-2, is KAGVTQTPRYLIKTRGQQVTLSCSPISGHRSVSWYQQTPGQGLQFLFEYFSETQRNKGNFPGRFSGRQFSNSRSEMNVSTLELGDSALYLCASSIGQPLYGYTFGSGTRLTVV.